A single sample is the source of the 5 T cell receptor beta chains below, sequenced in a study of a mutant IDH1 vaccine in newly diagnosed glioma (dated by TCRdb to 2020 to 2023). Receptor libraries were prepared by the immunoSEQ multiplex PCR assay. TCRdb holds this immuneACCESS table with in-frame rearrangements only. Some clones are missing; in checked studies, unresolved V genes explain under half, and the rest has no known cause. This sample comprises tens of thousands of clones, approximately 89% of them detected only once. Jointly, the top ten make up over 9% of the sample. The time point label, as the study defines it: baseline, week 1 (first vaccination visit). Reading the label with the study, this specimen's treatment or condition is: pre-vaccination baseline after standard-of-care therapy. The source material was PBMCs, sampled from a glioma patient treated with radiotherapy, temozolomide or both. The origin of the receptors is a man aged 25-40 years with glioma.

A single count supports this clone. The V call is TRBV27, the J call TRBJ2-1; 7 positions agree with TRBD2. CDR3 length: 13 amino acids. Trimming at V came to 7 bases and at J to 7 bases, leaving 7 bases not matched to a gene. In germline, CDR1 is MNHEY, CDR2 SMNVEV (reference sequence). As DNA, the CDR3 is TGTGCCAGCAAGGAAGCGGGAAGAAATGAGCAGTTCTTC. Encoded protein: CASKEAGRNEQFF.

The chain employs TRBV7-9 and TRBJ2-1; 9 bases fit TRBD1. CDR1 is SEHNR and CDR2 is FQNEAQ in the germline V gene (reference sequence). The V gene end was trimmed by 5 bases and the J gene end by 8 bases; junction bases not matched to a gene: 13. This CDR3 region has 16 residues. The DNA of the CDR3 is TGTGCCAGCAGCAATCTACCGGGACAGGGTATCGATGAGCAGTTCTTC. This translates into CASSNLPGQGIDEQFF.

The chain has TRBV5-1 and TRBJ2-7, with TRBD2 matching 8 bases. This CDR3 comprises 14 residues. The J segment lost 5 bases and the V segment lost 5 bases, leaving 9 bases of the junction unmatched. The germline V gene encodes CDR1 SGHRS and CDR2 YFSETQ. In DNA, the CDR3 is TGCGCCAGCAGATTCAGCGGGAGTATCGACGAGCAGTACTTC. Residues: CASRFSGSIDEQYF.

The chain joins TRBV27 to TRBJ2-2; 8 bases match TRBD1. Per the germline V gene, CDR1 is MNHEY and CDR2 is SMNVEV (reference sequence). With V trimmed by 6 bases and J by 3 bases, 6 bases remained unmatched. The CDR3 spans 15 residues. In DNA form, the CDR3 reads TGTGCCAGCAGGGACAGGGAGATAGACACCGGGGAGCTGTTTTTT. Protein product: CASRDREIDTGELFF.

This clone was observed a handful of times. The chain carries TRBV4-1 and TRBJ1-4, with 8 bases aligning to TRBD1. The CDR3 contains 16 residues. The germline V gene encodes CDR1 MGHRA and CDR2 YSYEKL. J lost 7 bases, V lost 1 base, and 8 bases had no gene match. This chain's CDR3 is CASSQAGTGLGEKLFF. The CDR3 DNA reads TGCGCCAGCAGCCAAGCTGGGACAGGCTTGGGTGAAAAACTGTTTTTT.